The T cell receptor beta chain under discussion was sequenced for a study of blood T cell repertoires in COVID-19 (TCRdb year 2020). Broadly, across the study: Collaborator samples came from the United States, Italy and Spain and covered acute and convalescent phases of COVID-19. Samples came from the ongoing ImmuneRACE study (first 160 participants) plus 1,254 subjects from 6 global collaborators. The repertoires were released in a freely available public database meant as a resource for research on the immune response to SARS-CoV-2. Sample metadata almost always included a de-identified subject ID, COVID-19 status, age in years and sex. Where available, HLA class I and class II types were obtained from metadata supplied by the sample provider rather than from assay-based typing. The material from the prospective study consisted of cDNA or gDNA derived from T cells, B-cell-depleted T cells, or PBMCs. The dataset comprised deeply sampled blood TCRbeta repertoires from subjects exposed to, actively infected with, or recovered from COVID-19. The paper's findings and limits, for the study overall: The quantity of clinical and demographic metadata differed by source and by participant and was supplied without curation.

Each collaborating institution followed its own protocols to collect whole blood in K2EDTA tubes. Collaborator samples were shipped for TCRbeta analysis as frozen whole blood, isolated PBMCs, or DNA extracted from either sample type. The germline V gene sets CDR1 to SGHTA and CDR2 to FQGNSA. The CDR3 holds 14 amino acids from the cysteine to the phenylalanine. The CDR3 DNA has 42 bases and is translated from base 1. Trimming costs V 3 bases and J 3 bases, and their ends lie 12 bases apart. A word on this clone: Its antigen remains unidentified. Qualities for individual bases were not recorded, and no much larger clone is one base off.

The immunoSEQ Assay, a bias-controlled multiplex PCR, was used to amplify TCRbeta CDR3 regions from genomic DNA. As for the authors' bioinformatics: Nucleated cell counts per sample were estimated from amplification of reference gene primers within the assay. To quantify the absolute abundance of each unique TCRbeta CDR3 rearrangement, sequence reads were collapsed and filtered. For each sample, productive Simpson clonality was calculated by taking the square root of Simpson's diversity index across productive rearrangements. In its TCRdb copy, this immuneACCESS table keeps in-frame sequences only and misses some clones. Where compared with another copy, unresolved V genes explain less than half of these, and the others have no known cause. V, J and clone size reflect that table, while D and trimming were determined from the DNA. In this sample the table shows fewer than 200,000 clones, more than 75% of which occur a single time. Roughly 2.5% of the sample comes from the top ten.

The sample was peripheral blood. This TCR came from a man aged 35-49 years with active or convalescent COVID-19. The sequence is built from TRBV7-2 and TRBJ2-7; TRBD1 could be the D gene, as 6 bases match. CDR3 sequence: CASSFTGTNYEQYF. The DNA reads TGTGCCAGCAGCTTTACCGGGACAAACTACGAGCAGTACTTC.